This T cell receptor beta chain was identified in a study of blood T cell repertoires in COVID-19. About the research overall: Donors in the United States, Italy and Spain gave samples during acute or convalescent COVID-19. T cells, B-cell-depleted T cells, or PBMCs provided the cDNA or gDNA that served as material.

Trimming cost V 2 bases and J 2 bases; bases outside gene matches: 3. The germline CDR1 and CDR2 sequences are MGHRA and YSYEKL. CDR3 length: 15 amino acids. As processed by the authors: Amplifying reference gene primers gave estimates of nucleated cell counts. This table comes from immunoSEQ multiplex PCR, and its TCRdb copy is limited to in-frame clones, with some not included. From that table come the V and J calls and clone size; the DNA was used to work out D and trimming. The sample lists over 95,000 clones, roughly 79% occurring once. This clone was seen a handful of times. Sequenced material: peripheral blood. The sequence derives from a human donor in a cohort sampled during active COVID-19. This chain connects TRBV4-1 to TRBJ2-7; the match to TRBD2 covers 10 bases. CDR3 in amino acids: CASSQITSGAYEQYF. The CDR3 DNA follows: TGCGCCAGCAGCCAAATAACTAGCGGGGCCTACGAGCAGTACTTC.